This T cell receptor beta chain was captured in a study of OX40 agonist ivuxolimab in advanced cancers. Study at large: A mean age of around 60 years, range about 23 to 80, was recorded, and more than 80% were male. Past anti-PD-1, anti-PD-L1 or anti-CTLA-4 therapy was accepted, and 35% to 45% had received some. Whole-study results and caveats: On average, CD8+ T cells had more expanded clones than CD4+.

About this clone itself: What it binds is not known.

This CDR3 has 15 amino acids. Germline V lookup: CDR1 MRHNA, CDR2 SNTAGT. V dropped 4 bases and J dropped 3; count of bases not matched to a gene: 3. TCRdb keeps only in-frame clones here, not all; method: immunoSEQ multiplex PCR. In the table there are under 75,000 clones, around 90% of which are singletons. V and J are TRBV6-4 and TRBJ1-2, with TRBD1 identical over 12 bases. The specimen was CD4+ or CD8+ T cells sorted from blood, collected in a trial of the OX40 agonist ivuxolimab. The clonotype was recovered from an adult with an advanced solid tumor such as melanoma, head and neck, liver or kidney cancer. CDR3 region: CASSAGQGADYGYTF. The CDR3 DNA reads as TGTGCCAGCAGTGCGGGACAGGGGGCAGACTATGGCTACACCTTC.